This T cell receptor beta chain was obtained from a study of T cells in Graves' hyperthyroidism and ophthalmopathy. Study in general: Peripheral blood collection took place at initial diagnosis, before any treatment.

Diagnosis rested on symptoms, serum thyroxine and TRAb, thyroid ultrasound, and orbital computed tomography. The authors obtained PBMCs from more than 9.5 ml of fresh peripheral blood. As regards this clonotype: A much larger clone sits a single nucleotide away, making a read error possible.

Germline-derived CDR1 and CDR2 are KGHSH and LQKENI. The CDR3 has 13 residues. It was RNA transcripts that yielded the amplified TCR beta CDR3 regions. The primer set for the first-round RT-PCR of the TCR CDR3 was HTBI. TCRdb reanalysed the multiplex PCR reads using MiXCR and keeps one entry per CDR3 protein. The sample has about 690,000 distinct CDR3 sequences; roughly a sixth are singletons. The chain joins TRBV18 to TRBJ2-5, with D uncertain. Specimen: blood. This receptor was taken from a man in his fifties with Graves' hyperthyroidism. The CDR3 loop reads CASSSPVRETQYF. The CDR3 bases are TGTGCCAGCTCATCACCGGTGCGGGAGACCCAGTACTTC.